Listed below are T cell receptor beta chains from one sample, sequenced in a study of blood T cell repertoires in COVID-19. Repertoires were generated with immunoSEQ multiplex PCR, while TCRdb's copy carries only in-frame clones and drops some. The repertoire holds over 75,000 clones, with over 70% as singletons. The sample consisted of peripheral blood. These receptors were collected from a human donor in a cohort sampled during active COVID-19. The CDR3 runs from the conserved cysteine through the conserved F or W. A D gene is named only where the DNA matches it firmly. Some rows have no size entry. The others give once, few or many, or a class for an expanded clone.

V gene,J gene,D gene,clone size,CDR3 DNA,CDR3 protein
TRBV5-4,TRBJ2-6,TRBD1,few,TGTGCCAGCAGCCCCACGACAGGGGGCGGTGGCAACGTCCTGACTTTC,CASSPTTGGGGNVLTF
TRBV6-2/TRBV6-3,TRBJ2-1,.,.,TGTGCCAGCAGTTCCCCCCGAGAGGCCTACAATGAGCAGTTCTTC,CASSSPREAYNEQFF
TRBV10-3,TRBJ1-5,TRBD1,.,TGTGCCGCCAGTACAGGGGGTGTCGGTCAGCCCCAGCATTTT,CAASTGGVGQPQHF
TRBV18,TRBJ1-1,TRBD1,once,TGTGCCAGCTCGGGACAGGGTTTTGACTCTGAAGCTTTCTTT,CASSGQGFDSEAFF
TRBV10-2,TRBJ2-3,.,.,TGCGCCAGCGGGGCAATCACAGATACGCAGTATTTT,CASGAITDTQYF
TRBV5-6,TRBJ1-6,TRBD1,.,TGTGCCAGCAGCCCCGGACAGGGAAATTCACCCCTCCACTTT,CASSPGQGNSPLHF
TRBV15,TRBJ2-7,TRBD1,.,TGTGCCACCAGCAGTGAGGGTCCGGGACAGGGGTTCGACGAGCAGTACTTC,CATSSEGPGQGFDEQYF
TRBV5-6,TRBJ2-5,TRBD1,.,TGTGCCAGCAGCCCCGGGGGGACAGGGAAAGAGACCCAGTACTTC,CASSPGGTGKETQYF
TRBV12-3/TRBV12-4,TRBJ1-1,TRBD1,.,TGTGCCAGCAGACCAGGGGGCACTGAAGCTTTCTTT,CASRPGGTEAFF
TRBV28,TRBJ1-2,.,.,TGTGCCAGCAGTTCGAGAGATCTAAAACCGCGGGGCGGCTACACCTTC,CASSSRDLKPRGGYTF
TRBV7-7,TRBJ1-5,.,many,TGTGCCAGCAGTCGAACCGGCCTCGGACAAAGGGGCAATCAGCCCCAGCATTTT,CASSRTGLGQRGNQPQHF
TRBV2,TRBJ2-2,.,.,TGTGCCAGCAGAAACAGGGTTTCCGGGGAGCTGTTTTTT,CASRNRVSGELFF
TRBV7-3,TRBJ2-1,TRBD2,.,TGTGCCAGCAGCCCGGGGGGGGCCTCCTACAATGAGCAGTTCTTC,CASSPGGASYNEQFF
TRBV28,TRBJ1-5,TRBD1,.,TGTGCCAGCAGTTTACGGGACAGGGGACGGCAGCCCCAGCATTTT,CASSLRDRGRQPQHF
TRBV6-2/TRBV6-3,TRBJ1-2,TRBD1,once,TGTGCCAGCAGTAACCCTACAGGGGGCCTTGGCTACACCTTC,CASSNPTGGLGYTF
TRBV27,TRBJ2-1,TRBD1,.,TGTGCCAGCGGATCAATCCCTCCGGGACAGGCGGTACTAAGGAAGTTCTTC,CASGSIPPGQAVLRKFF
TRBV7-3,TRBJ2-5,TRBD2,.,TGTGCCAGCAGCTTACTAGCGGGGGGGCAAGAGACCCAGTACTTC,CASSLLAGGQETQYF
TRBV11-3,TRBJ2-1,.,few,TGTGCCAGCAGCTCTCGGACTAGGGGGGGTGAGCAGTTCTTC,CASSSRTRGGEQFF
TRBV5-1,TRBJ1-2,.,.,TGCGCCAGCAGCTCCACCGGAGCCAGCGGCTACACCTTC,CASSSTGASGYTF
TRBV27,TRBJ1-1,TRBD1,large,TGTGCCAGCCGGACCGACAGGGGGGCTGAAGCTTTCTTT,CASRTDRGAEAFF
TRBV24-1,TRBJ2-1,.,.,TGTGCCACCAGTCGAGAGGGGAGGGGGGTTCGAGGTGAGCAGTTCTTC,CATSREGRGVRGEQFF
TRBV2,TRBJ2-7,.,.,TGTGCCAGCAGTGAAGGTCAGATCTACGAGCAGTACTTC,CASSEGQIYEQYF